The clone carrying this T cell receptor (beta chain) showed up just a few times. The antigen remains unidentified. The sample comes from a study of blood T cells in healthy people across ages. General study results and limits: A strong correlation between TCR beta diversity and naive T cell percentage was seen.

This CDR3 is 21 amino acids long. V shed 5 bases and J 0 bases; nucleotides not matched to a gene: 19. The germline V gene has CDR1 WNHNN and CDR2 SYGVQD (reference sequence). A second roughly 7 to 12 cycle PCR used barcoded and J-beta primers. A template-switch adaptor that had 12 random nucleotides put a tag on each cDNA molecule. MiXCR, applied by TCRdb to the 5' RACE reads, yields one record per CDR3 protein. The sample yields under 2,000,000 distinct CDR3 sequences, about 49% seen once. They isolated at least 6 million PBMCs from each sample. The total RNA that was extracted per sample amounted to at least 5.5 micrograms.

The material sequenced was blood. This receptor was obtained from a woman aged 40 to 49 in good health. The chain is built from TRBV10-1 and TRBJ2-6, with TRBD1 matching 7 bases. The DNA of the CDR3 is TGCGCCAGCAGTTACACCCCGGGACAGAAAGCGCAGAGCTCTGGGGCCAACGTCCTGACTTTC. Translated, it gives CASSYTPGQKAQSSGANVLTF.